Listed here are 8 T cell receptor beta chains from one sample, sequenced in a study of cytomegalovirus exposure and HLA in healthy donors. The primer mix had 60 Vbeta and 13 Jbeta primers. The data were produced by immunoSEQ multiplex PCR, yet TCRdb's version contains in-frame clones alone and is incomplete. The repertoire includes about 160,000 clones, roughly 82% of them detected once, and roughly 10% sits in the top ten. The specimen was PBMCs. The source is a man aged 50-60 years in good health and CMV-seropositive.

The chain links TRBV5-1 to TRBJ2-3, with TRBD2 matching over 13 bases. V was pared by 4 bases and J by 3 bases, with 5 bases of the junction left unmatched. CDR3 length equals 16 residues. The germline V gene has CDR1 SGHRS and CDR2 YFSETQ. CDR3 protein: CASSPWTSGGTDTQYF. The CDR3 DNA reads TGCGCCAGCAGCCCCTGGACTAGCGGGGGAACAGATACGCAGTATTTT.

The CDR3 region is CASSSRAPDEQFF. The CDR3 nucleotides are TGTGCCAGCAGCTCCCGAGCGCCGGATGAGCAGTTCTTC. The chain recombines TRBV7-9 with TRBJ2-1, with D unclear. CDR3 size: 13 residues. Germline assignment: CDR1 SEHNR and CDR2 FQNEAQ (reference sequence). Trimming removed 4 bases from V and 8 bases from J, with 12 bases in between.

The rearrangement joins TRBV15 to TRBJ1-1, with TRBD1 as a possible D gene (6 bases). Germline V lookup: CDR1 LNHNV, CDR2 YYDKDF (reference sequence). This CDR3 region has 23 residues. V was pared by 1 base and J by 0 bases, with 33 bases between. This CDR3 reads CATSRVRSVREGSLWDMNTEAFF. As DNA, the CDR3 is TGTGCCACCAGCAGAGTAAGGTCCGTCAGGGAGGGTTCGTTGTGGGACATGAACACTGAAGCTTTCTTT.

The rearrangement links TRBV18 to TRBJ2-7; 8 bases fit TRBD1. The CDR3 loop spans 14 amino acids. V gave up 6 bases and J gave up 2 bases; unmatched junction bases: 6. CDR1 KGHSH and CDR2 LQKENI come from the germline V gene. CDR3 nucleotides: TGTGCCAGCTCGGGGACAGGTCAAGCCTACGAGCAGTACTTC. Protein: CASSGTGQAYEQYF.

V and J are TRBV5-1 and TRBJ1-4, with a tentative D call TRBD1 (5 bases). Germline-derived CDR1 and CDR2 are SGHRS and YFSETQ. This CDR3 has 13 residues. Deletions cut 6 bases from V and 8 bases from J, with 14 bases between. Written as DNA, the CDR3 is TGCGCCAGCAACCCCGGGGGTCGGGAAAAACTGTTTTTT. It specifies CASNPGGREKLFF.

To note about this clone: At one boundary the junction diverges from the germline segment, which might be a read error. The V gene is TRBV6-5, the J gene TRBJ2-2, with 9 nucleotides matching TRBD2. Germline-derived CDR1 and CDR2 are MNHEY and SVGAGI. CDR3 size: 16 residues. Written as DNA, the CDR3 is TGTGCCAGCAGATACTCCTATAGCGGGGGTGGCGGGGAGCTGTTTTTT. Translation gives CASRYSYSGGGGELFF.

V and J are TRBV2 and TRBJ2-1; 7 nucleotides align to TRBD2. Germline V lookup: CDR1 SNHLY, CDR2 FYNNEI. The V and J ends lost 8 bases and 6 bases, in that order; junction bases with no gene match: 13. The CDR3 runs 15 residues. CDR3 protein: CASGETSGLPNEQFF. The CDR3 DNA follows: TGTGCCAGCGGAGAGACATCGGGACTACCCAATGAGCAGTTCTTC.

V and J are TRBV7-9 and TRBJ2-7, with D perhaps TRBD1 (5 bases). This CDR3 is 14 amino acids long. The germline V gene has CDR1 SEHNR and CDR2 FQNEAQ (reference sequence). V gave up 4 bases and J gave up 0 bases, with 10 bases separating them. The CDR3 nucleotides read TGTGCCAGCAGCTCCCCCGACAGCTCCTACGAGCAGTACTTC. It yields the protein CASSSPDSSYEQYF.